The 21 T cell receptor beta chains presented below share a single source sample, sequenced in a study of blood T cell repertoires in COVID-19. Here immunoSEQ multiplex PCR was the method, and the copy in TCRdb shows in-frame clones only, minus some. The data contain nearly 200,000 clones, roughly 84% of them seen just once; the ten biggest clones take up about 6.8%. The sample comprised peripheral blood. Receptors were obtained from a middle-aged woman who had recovered from COVID-19.

The chain recombines TRBV6-6 with TRBJ2-3; 8 bases are a match to TRBD1. CDR1 and CDR2 (germline): MNHNY, SVGAGI (reference sequence). This CDR3 contains 17 residues. Germline trimming cut 5 bases from V and 1 base from J; bases unmatched to any gene: 11. This CDR3 is CASSPYGQGGRTDTQYF. The DNA of the CDR3 is TGTGCCAGCAGTCCCTACGGACAGGGAGGTCGCACAGATACGCAGTATTTT.

This clone was seen a handful of times. At the DNA level, this CDR3 is encoded by other sequences in the same sample as well. The chain employs TRBV5-1 and TRBJ1-1; D may be TRBD1 (6 bases). CDR1 and CDR2 from the germline V gene are SGHRS and YFSETQ. Trimming shortened V by 0 bases and J by 3 bases, and 6 bases separated the two germline ends. The CDR3 spans 13 residues. The CDR3 sequence: CASSLDRDTEAFF. In DNA, the CDR3 is TGCGCCAGCAGCTTGGACAGGGACACTGAAGCTTTCTTT. Looking up the rest from reference TRBV5-1 and TRBJ1-1 gives the full variable domain: KAGVTQTPRYLIKTRGQQVTLSCSPISGHRSVSWYQQTPGQGLQFLFEYFSETQRNKGNFPGRFSGRQFSNSRSEMNVSTLELGDSALYLCASSLDRDTEAFFGQGTRLTVV.

This clone was counted only a few times. The CDR3 is CASSGVMGGMAFF. The CDR3 DNA follows: TGTGCCAGCAGCGGGGTAATGGGGGGTATGGCTTTCTTT. The V and J genes are TRBV7-2 and TRBJ1-1, with D perhaps TRBD1 (5 bases). Germline V gene data show CDR1 as SGHTA and CDR2 as FQGNSA. V lost 5 bases and J lost 11, with 18 bases in between. This CDR3 region has 13 residues.

V usage is TRBV6-2 or TRBV6-3 and J usage is TRBJ2-1; 8 nucleotides match TRBD2. After removal of 2 bases from V and 3 bases from J, the junction contained 9 bases not matched to a gene. CDR1 is MNHEY, CDR2 SVGEGT, per germline. The CDR3 has 17 residues. The DNA of the CDR3 is TGTGCCAGCAGTTACAATACCCTAGCGGGTAACTACAATGAGCAGTTCTTC. As protein: CASSYNTLAGNYNEQFF.

The chain employs TRBV28 and TRBJ2-1; 7 bases fit TRBD2. Trimming cost V 6 bases and J 3 bases; bases outside gene matches: 8. The CDR3 runs to 15 residues. Germline lookup yields CDR1 MDHEN and CDR2 SYDVKM. CDR3: CASRILTSVYNEQFF. The CDR3, as DNA: TGTGCCAGCAGAATCCTTACTAGCGTCTACAATGAGCAGTTCTTC.

This chain joins TRBV24-1 and TRBJ2-3; 11 nucleotides match TRBD2. Trimming cost V 4 bases and J 4 bases; bases outside gene matches: 6. Germline CDR1 reads KGHDR; CDR2 reads SFDVKD. This CDR3 is built from 16 residues. Here the CDR3 DNA reads TGTGCCACCAGTGACCCTGTAGCGGGAGGGGCAGATACGCAGTATTTT. It codes for CATSDPVAGGADTQYF.

The chain recombines TRBV6-2 or TRBV6-3 with TRBJ1-5; perhaps TRBD1 as D (5 bases). The V end was cut by 4 bases, the J end by 4 bases, with 11 bases between. Per germline, CDR1 MNHEY and CDR2 SVGEGT. The CDR3 runs 14 residues. The CDR3 DNA sequence: TGTGCCAGCAGTTTCGACAGAATAAATCAGCCCCAGCATTTT. Translating gives CASSFDRINQPQHF.

This chain joins TRBV2 and TRBJ2-1; 13 bases map to TRBD2. This CDR3 has 15 residues. V trimming: 3 bases; J trimming: 9 bases; junction bases outside the gene matches: 5. Germline CDR1 is SNHLY and CDR2 is FYNNEI. This CDR3 is CASSDGLAGVAEQFF. For the CDR3, the DNA is TGTGCCAGCAGTGATGGACTAGCGGGAGTCGCTGAGCAGTTCTTC.

This chain links TRBV5-1 with TRBJ1-5; 7 bases match TRBD1. Per germline, CDR1 SGHRS and CDR2 YFSETQ. The trim removed 0 bases at V and 5 bases at J, leaving 5 bases unmatched. The CDR3 contains 15 residues. CDR3 region: CASSLGVDRDQPQHF. The DNA for the CDR3 is TGCGCCAGCAGCTTGGGGGTAGACAGGGATCAGCCCCAGCATTTT.

The chain carries TRBV7-2 and TRBJ1-5; 11 positions match TRBD1. From germline, CDR1 is SGHTA and CDR2 FQGNSA. The V and J ends lost 4 bases and 7 bases, in that order; junction bases with no gene match: 6. The CDR3 loop spans 15 amino acids. CDR3 amino acids: CASSSGQGVKQPQHF. In DNA, the CDR3 is TGTGCCAGCAGCTCGGGACAGGGGGTTAAGCAGCCCCAGCATTTT. The entire variable domain, with the rest obtained from reference TRBV7-2 and TRBJ1-5, is as follows: GAGVSQSPSNKVTEKGKDVELRCDPISGHTALYWYRQSLGQGLEFLIYFQGNSAPDKSGLPSDRFSAERTGGSVSTLTIQRTQQEDSAVYLCASSSGQGVKQPQHFGDGTRLSIL.

The rearrangement uses TRBV3-1 (or the pseudogene TRBV3-2) and TRBJ1-5; TRBD1 matches at 11 bases. The CDR3 consists of 17 residues. Germline V gene lookup returns CDR1 LGHDT and CDR2 YNNKEL (reference sequence). The J segment lost 4 bases and the V segment lost 4 bases, leaving 9 bases of the junction unmatched. The CDR3 DNA reads TGTGCCAGCAGCCCACGGACAGGGGGCCTCGATAATCAGCCCCAGCATTTT. This gives the protein CASSPRTGGLDNQPQHF.

The chain recombines TRBV27 with TRBJ2-3; 7 nucleotides line up with TRBD2. The CDR3 is 12 residues long. Germline assignment: CDR1 MNHEY and CDR2 SMNVEV (reference sequence). V shed 10 bases, J shed 4 bases, and the junction held 5 bases outside the gene matches. DNA for the CDR3: TGTGCCACCCGAAGCGGGGCAGATACGCAGTATTTT. Its protein is CATRSGADTQYF.

The genes are TRBV14 and TRBJ2-1; 10 bases line up with TRBD2. V lost 5 bases, J lost 6 bases, and 10 bases stayed unmatched. Germline V CDR1 and CDR2: SGHDN, FVKESK. The CDR3 consists of 16 residues. The CDR3 DNA follows: TGTGCCAGCAGCATCTACCCGGGACTAGCGCCCAATGAGCAGTTCTTC. Translated: CASSIYPGLAPNEQFF.

The chain has TRBV3-1 (or the pseudogene TRBV3-2) and TRBJ1-5; no clear D gene. The CDR3 sequence is 14 residues long. V was trimmed by 2 bases and J by 2 bases, leaving 7 bases between them. The germline CDR1 and CDR2 sequences are LGHDT and YNNKEL (reference sequence). The CDR3 protein is CASSQWAGNQPQHF. The CDR3 DNA reads as TGTGCCAGCAGCCAATGGGCTGGCAATCAGCCCCAGCATTTT.

The rearrangement links TRBV10-3 to TRBJ2-7, with 10 bases identical to TRBD1. The V gene's germline CDR1 is ENHRY and CDR2 SYGVKD. V shed 4 bases and J 3 bases; nucleotides not matched to a gene: 9. This CDR3 spans 16 amino acids. The CDR3 reads CAISGSGTGVFYEQYF. For the CDR3, the DNA is TGTGCCATCAGTGGTTCAGGGACAGGGGTTTTCTACGAGCAGTACTTC.

The chain carries TRBV18 and TRBJ1-5; D unclear. Per germline, CDR1 KGHSH and CDR2 LQKENI. V lost 3 bases and J 4 bases, leaving 10 bases between the germline ends. The CDR3 spans 14 residues. CDR3 nucleotide sequence: TGTGCCAGCTCACCCTCTCGGGGTAATCAGCCCCAGCATTTT. Its translation is CASSPSRGNQPQHF.

This clone was seen a single time. The rearrangement joins TRBV9 to TRBJ2-5; TRBD2 agrees at 10 bases. The V and J ends lost 3 bases and 6 bases, in that order; junction bases with no gene match: 8. Germline V gene sequence: CDR1 SGDLS, CDR2 YYNGEE. The CDR3 sequence is 15 residues long. The chain's CDR3 is CASSASSGSRQTQYF. DNA for the CDR3: TGTGCCAGCAGCGCGTCTAGCGGGAGCCGGCAGACCCAGTACTTC.

This chain links TRBV7-3 with TRBJ2-3; 7 bases are a match to TRBD2. Trimming cost V 5 bases and J 14 bases; bases outside gene matches: 19. Germline CDR1 is SGHTA and CDR2 is FQGTGA. The CDR3 loop spans 15 amino acids. CDR3: CASSPPPPGGYGLYF. The CDR3 DNA sequence: TGTGCCAGCAGCCCCCCTCCCCCGGGAGGCTACGGTTTGTATTTT.

The chain employs TRBV7-9 and TRBJ1-3, with 7 bases aligning to TRBD1. V was clipped by 4 bases and J by 0 bases; unmatched bases: 3. Looked up from germline, CDR1 is SEHNR and CDR2 is FQNEAQ (reference sequence). This CDR3 is built from 15 residues. The CDR3 is CASSSQGDSGNTIYF. The CDR3 DNA follows: TGTGCCAGCAGCTCTCAGGGGGACTCTGGAAACACCATATATTTT. Filled out from reference TRBV7-9 and TRBJ1-3, the complete variable domain reads DTGVSQNPRHKITKRGQNVTFRCDPISEHNRLYWYRQTLGQGPEFLTYFQNEAQLEKSRLLSDRFSAERPKGSFSTLEIQRTEQGDSAMYLCASSSQGDSGNTIYFGEGSWLTVV.

The chain carries TRBV27 and TRBJ2-7; 9 bases line up with TRBD2. The J segment lost 1 base and the V segment lost 4 bases, leaving 8 bases of the junction unmatched. The CDR3 is made up of 16 amino acids. The V gene's germline CDR1 is MNHEY and CDR2 SMNVEV (reference sequence). CDR3: CASSSARLADSYEQYF. Here the CDR3 DNA reads TGTGCCAGCAGTTCCGCCCGACTAGCGGATTCCTACGAGCAGTACTTC.

This chain links TRBV30 with TRBJ1-1; D unresolved. This CDR3 contains 12 residues. Germline CDR1 and CDR2: GTSNPN and SVGIG (reference sequence). Trimming left V 3 bases short and J 0 bases short, with 5 bases between. CDR3: CAWSRVNTEAFF. The CDR3 coding sequence is TGTGCCTGGAGCCGGGTGAACACTGAAGCTTTCTTT.